In its sample, the clone carrying this T cell receptor (beta chain) was seen a few times. Its antigen is not known. CDR3 length: 14 amino acids. Germline V CDR1 and CDR2: MNHEY, SMNVEV (reference sequence). The V and J ends lost 10 bases and 5 bases respectively, with 19 bases between them. Next came a second PCR, run for roughly 6 to 11 cycles, which used a sample-barcoded 5' primer along with a J-beta primer mix. Every sample gave at least 2.5 million paired-end reads containing CDR3. TCRdb passed the 5' RACE reads through MiXCR, listing each CDR3 protein once. Of fewer than 1.5 million distinct CDR3 sequences listed, about 43% are singletons. This specimen comes from a study of blood T cells in healthy people across ages. Study-wide results and limits: When one million T cells were used, diversity estimates were thought to be underestimates. Among long-lived donors, naive CD4+ cells were more numerous and diversity higher than in aged donors. CMV status of donors was unknown, possibly confounding expanded clonotype changes.

This sequence originates from a woman younger than 30 in good health. Sequenced input: blood. This chain joins TRBV27 and TRBJ2-3, with D perhaps TRBD2 (6 bases). The CDR3 protein is CATRGDPLRDTQYF. DNA for the CDR3: TGTGCCACCCGCGGGGACCCTTTGAGAGATACGCAGTATTTT.